The present T cell receptor beta chain was sequenced within a study of PD-1 blockade in classical Hodgkin lymphoma (TCRdb year 2020). In terms of the full investigation: Nivolumab dosing was 3 mg/kg intravenously every 2 weeks, continuing until either disease progression or unacceptable toxicity. The study used CyTOF and TCR beta sequencing to define a peripheral blood immune signature of response to PD-1 blockade in classical Hodgkin lymphoma.

With regard to this clone: Its antigen specificity is not known. The record has no base qualities; no much larger clone is one base away.

Genomic DNA was extracted with the Qiagen DNeasy kit from unsorted PBMCs and from negatively selected CD4+ and CD8+ fractions. TCR beta CDR3 regions were amplified by immunoSEQ multiplex PCR using primers annealing to V and J segments. Amplification bias was minimized using a synthetic immune receptor repertoire, and residual bias was removed computationally after sequencing. Processing in the source paper ran as follows. Custom Python scripts were used to quantify repertoire diversity as the Shannon entropy index. Unsorted, CD4+ and CD8+ repertoires were analyzed separately, except for combined analyses in which CD4+ and CD8+ sequences were merged in silico. Clonal expansion was defined as at least a 2-fold frequency increase after treatment relative to C1D1, with a pseudocount of 0.5 for undetected baseline clones. Singleton clones were defined as clones with 0 or 1 copy at C1D1, and non-singleton clones were defined as clones with 2 or more copies. Clones expanded in unsorted samples were labelled as CD4+, CD8+ or unknown by matching protein sequences in sorted samples from the same patient. Diversity changes from C1D1 to C4D1 were tested in paired samples using Wilcoxon tests. TCRdb obtained this table from immuneACCESS and retained in-frame rearrangements with V and J assigned. These tables miss some clones; where compared with another copy, unresolved V genes account for less than half of the shortfall, and the remainder is unexplained. Clone size and V and J calls were adopted from that table, with D and trimming inferred from the DNA. The sample profile shows about 11,000 clones; about three quarters of them were found once. In total, the top ten clones hold about 37% of the sample.

What the authors observed across the whole study: Baseline TCR diversity was reported to be lower in newly diagnosed patients than in healthy donors, and even lower in relapsed/refractory patients. The study was restricted to a single clinical trial cohort, and the causes of repertoire differences, possibly disease activity or prior therapy, were left undefined. Patients starting nivolumab less than 1 year after ASCT had lower diversity and were excluded from later analyses to avoid confounding by immune reconstitution. By C4D1, a significant rise was seen in CD4+ TCR diversity but not in CD8+ TCR diversity (p=0.0027 vs p=0.16), and the rise was most apparent among complete responders (p=0.02). Baseline diversity similar to that of newly diagnosed patients was observed in trial patients achieving complete response, whereas significantly lower diversity was observed in partial responders and progressors.

The meaning of the sample's time point label: cycle 1 day 1 (C1D1), immediately before nivolumab initiation. All trial patients had relapsed after autologous stem cell transplantation, with cohorts A, B and C differing in prior brentuximab vedotin exposure. The trial cohort was composed of about 54 patients with relapsed/refractory classical Hodgkin lymphoma, for whom complete response, partial response or progressive disease was recorded as best overall response. Trial patients were treated with single-agent nivolumab in the multi-cohort phase II CheckMate 205 trial. An independent review committee assessed best overall response using the 2007 International Working Group response criteria. PBMCs from the trial were collected at three points: immediately before nivolumab initiation (C1D1), and during therapy at cycle 2 day 1 and cycle 4 day 1. Peripheral blood was collected in 8 mL Vacutainer Cell Preparation Tubes, from which PBMCs were isolated by centrifugation and then cryopreserved.

CDR1 and CDR2, per the germline V gene (reference sequence), are SSHAT and FNYEAQ. The cysteine opens and the phenylalanine closes a CDR3 of 14 amino acids. The only DNA kept is the CDR3, 42 bases in frame from the first base. V was cut back by 4 bases and J by 0 bases, leaving a gap of 9 bases between them. The source is a human donor with classical Hodgkin lymphoma. This material consisted of peripheral blood mononuclear cells (PBMCs), taken at baseline. The sequence is built from TRBV7-7 and TRBJ2-5, with the D gene uncertain. The sequence in DNA is TGTGCCAGCAGCTCTAGTGGGTACCAAGAGACCCAGTACTTC. Its coded protein is CASSSSGYQETQYF.